This T cell receptor beta chain was profiled in a study of blood T cell repertoires in COVID-19. Looking at the study overall: COVID-19 samples from acute and convalescent phases originated in the United States, Italy and Spain.

Clinical history as reported by participants underpinned cohort assignment. Authors' methods: By means of reference gene primer amplification, nucleated cell counts were estimated. Assay used: immunoSEQ multiplex PCR; TCRdb lists only in-frame clones, some missing. The V and J calls and clone size were taken over from that table, and D and trimming were inferred from the DNA. The data show roughly 200,000 clones, roughly 89% seen once. This clone has more than one count but fewer than ten. CDR1 SEHNR and CDR2 FQNEAQ come from the germline V gene (reference sequence). The CDR3 runs to 16 residues. After removal of 4 bases from V and 5 bases from J, the junction contained 12 bases not matched to a gene.

This chain connects TRBV7-9 to TRBJ2-5, with 8 bases fitting TRBD1. Sample: PBMCs or T cells enriched from blood (not recorded which). The clonotype comes from a man aged 18 to 35 with acute COVID-19. CDR3 DNA sequence: TGTGCCAGCAGCTCCGGCCAGGGACAGGATGCTGAGACCCAGTACTTC. It is translated as CASSSGQGQDAETQYF.